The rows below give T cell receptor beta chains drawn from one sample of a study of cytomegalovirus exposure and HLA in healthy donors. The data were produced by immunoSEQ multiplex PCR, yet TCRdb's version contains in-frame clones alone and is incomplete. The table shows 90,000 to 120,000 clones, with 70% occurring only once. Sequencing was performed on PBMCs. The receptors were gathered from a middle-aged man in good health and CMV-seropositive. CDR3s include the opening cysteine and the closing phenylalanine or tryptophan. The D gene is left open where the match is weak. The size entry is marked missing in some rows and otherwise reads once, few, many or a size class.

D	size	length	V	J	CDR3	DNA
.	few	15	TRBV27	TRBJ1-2	CASSSPQGGFYGYTF	TGTGCCAGCAGTTCACCCCAGGGAGGTTTCTATGGCTACACCTTC
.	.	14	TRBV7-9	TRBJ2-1	CASTMDSPYNEQFF	TGTGCCAGTACTATGGACTCGCCCTACAATGAGCAGTTCTTC
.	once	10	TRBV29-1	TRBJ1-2	CSVKGNGYTF	TGCAGCGTTAAGGGGAATGGCTACACCTTC
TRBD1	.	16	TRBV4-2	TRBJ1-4	CASSQGQGDLVAKLFF	TGTGCCAGCAGCCAGGGACAGGGGGACCTCGTGGCAAAACTGTTTTTT
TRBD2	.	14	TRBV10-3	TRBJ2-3	CAISPGLALDTQYF	TGTGCCATCAGTCCGGGACTAGCGCTTGATACGCAGTATTTT
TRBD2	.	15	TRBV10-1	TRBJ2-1	CASSESSGRANEQFF	TGCGCCAGCAGTGAGTCTAGCGGGAGGGCGAATGAGCAGTTCTTC
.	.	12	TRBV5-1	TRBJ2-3	CASSSTADTQYF	TGCGCCAGCAGCTCTACGGCAGATACGCAGTATTTT
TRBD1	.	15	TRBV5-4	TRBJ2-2	CASSPTGGVPGELFF	TGTGCCAGCAGCCCGACAGGGGGAGTCCCCGGGGAGCTGTTTTTT
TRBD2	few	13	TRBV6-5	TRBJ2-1	CASTGLANNEQFF	TGTGCCAGCACCGGACTAGCGAACAATGAGCAGTTCTTC
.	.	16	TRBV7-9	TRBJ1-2	CASSSRGGTPNYGYTF	TGTGCCAGCAGCTCCCGGGGGGGGACACCGAACTATGGCTACACCTTC
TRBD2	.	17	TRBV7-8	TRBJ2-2	CASTPIPSGRPSGELFF	TGTGCCAGCACCCCAATCCCCAGCGGGAGGCCTTCCGGGGAGCTGTTTTTT
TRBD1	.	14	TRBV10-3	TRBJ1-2	CAISVEQGSDGYTF	TGTGCCATCAGTGTGGAACAGGGGAGTGATGGCTACACCTTC
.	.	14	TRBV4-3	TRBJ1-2	CASSQPTGNYGYTF	TGCGCCAGCAGCCAGCCGACAGGAAACTATGGCTACACCTTC
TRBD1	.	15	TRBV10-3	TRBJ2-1	CAATPTGGEGNEQFF	TGTGCCGCGACTCCTACAGGGGGCGAGGGCAATGAGCAGTTCTTC
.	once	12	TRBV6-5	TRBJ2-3	CASWRRTDTQYF	TGTGCCAGCTGGAGGAGGACAGATACGCAGTATTTT
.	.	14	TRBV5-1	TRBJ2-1	CANIHAAENNEQFF	TGCGCCAACATTCACGCAGCGGAGAACAATGAGCAGTTCTTC
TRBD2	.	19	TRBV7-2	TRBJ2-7	CASSLRTSGRLRLRHEQYF	TGTGCCAGCAGCCTTAGGACTAGCGGGAGGTTGCGCCTTAGGCACGAGCAGTACTTC
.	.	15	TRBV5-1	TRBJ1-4	CASSPGSTNNEKLFF	TGCGCCAGCAGCCCCGGGTCGACCAATAATGAAAAACTGTTTTTT
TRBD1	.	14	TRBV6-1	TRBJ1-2	CASSEDRGFYGYTF	TGTGCCAGCAGTGAGGACAGGGGTTTCTATGGCTACACCTTC
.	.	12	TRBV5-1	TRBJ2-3	CASSISTDTQYF	TGCGCCAGCAGCATAAGCACAGATACGCAGTATTTT
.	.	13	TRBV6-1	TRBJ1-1	CASSQGADTEAFF	TGTGCCAGCAGCCAGGGTGCGGACACTGAAGCTTTCTTT
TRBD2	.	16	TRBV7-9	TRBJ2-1	CASSSSVAGATNEQFF	TGTGCCAGCAGCTCCTCAGTAGCGGGAGCGACCAATGAGCAGTTCTTC
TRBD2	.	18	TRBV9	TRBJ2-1	CASSLGTSGRSGDNEQFF	TGTGCCAGCAGCTTGGGGACTAGCGGCAGATCGGGGGACAATGAGCAGTTCTTC
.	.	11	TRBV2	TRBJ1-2	CASTGSLGYTF	TGTGCCAGCACAGGGTCCCTTGGCTACACCTTC
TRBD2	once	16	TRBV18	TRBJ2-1	CASSPLSGRVGNEQFF	TGTGCCAGCTCACCACTTAGCGGGAGGGTGGGCAACGAGCAGTTCTTC
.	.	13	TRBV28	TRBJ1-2	CASSLQLPGGYTF	TGTGCCAGCAGTTTACAGCTGCCGGGGGGCTACACCTTC
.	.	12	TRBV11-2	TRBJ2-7	CASSLTGYEQYF	TGTGCCAGCAGCCTAACAGGGTACGAGCAGTACTTC
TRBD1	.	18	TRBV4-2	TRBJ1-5	CASSQEVAGGAGSGPQHF	TGTGCCAGCAGCCAAGAAGTGGCAGGGGGCGCTGGTTCGGGGCCCCAGCATTTT
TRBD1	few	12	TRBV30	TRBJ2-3	CAGQGTTDTQYF	TGTGCCGGACAGGGAACTACAGATACGCAGTATTTT
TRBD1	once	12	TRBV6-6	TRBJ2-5	CASSGTEETQYF	TGTGCCAGCAGTGGGACAGAAGAGACCCAGTACTTC
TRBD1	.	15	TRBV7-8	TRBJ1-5	CASGRGDRDLGPQHF	TGTGCCAGCGGCAGGGGGGACCGCGACCTGGGGCCCCAGCATTTT
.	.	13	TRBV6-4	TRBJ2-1	CASGPGRGNEQFF	TGTGCCAGCGGTCCGGGCAGGGGAAACGAGCAGTTCTTC
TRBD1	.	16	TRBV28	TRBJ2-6	CASLPGQGVGANVLTF	TGTGCCAGCTTACCGGGACAGGGTGTAGGGGCCAACGTCCTGACTTTC
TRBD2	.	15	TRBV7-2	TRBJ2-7	CASSPGLARSYEQYF	TGTGCCAGCAGCCCAGGACTAGCGCGCTCCTACGAGCAGTACTTC
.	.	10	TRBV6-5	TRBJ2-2	CATGAGELFF	TGTGCCACAGGGGCCGGGGAGCTGTTTTTT
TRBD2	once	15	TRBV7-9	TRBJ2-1	CASSPTSGSYNEQFF	TGTGCCAGCAGCCCTACTAGCGGTTCTTACAATGAGCAGTTCTTC
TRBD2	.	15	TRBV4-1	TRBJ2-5	CASSQYSGGQETQYF	TGCGCCAGCAGCCAATATAGCGGGGGCCAAGAGACCCAGTACTTC
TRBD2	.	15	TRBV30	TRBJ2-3	CAWSVSSGRTDTQYF	TGTGCCTGGAGTGTATCTAGCGGGAGAACAGATACGCAGTATTTT
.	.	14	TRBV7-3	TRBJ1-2	CASSLGGQEHGYTF	TGTGCCAGCAGCTTAGGCGGGCAGGAGCATGGCTACACCTTC
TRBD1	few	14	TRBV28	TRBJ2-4	CASSLYQGENIQYF	TGTGCCAGCAGTTTATACCAGGGGGAAAACATTCAGTACTTC
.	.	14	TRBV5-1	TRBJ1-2	CASSPGTGTYGYTF	TGCGCCAGCAGCCCTGGAACAGGCACCTATGGCTACACCTTC
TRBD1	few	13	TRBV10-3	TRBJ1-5	CAISDREDQPQHF	TGTGCCATCTCGGACAGGGAGGATCAGCCCCAGCATTTT
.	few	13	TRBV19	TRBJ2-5	CASSIADSAAQYF	TGTGCCAGTAGTATAGCGGACAGCGCGGCCCAGTACTTC
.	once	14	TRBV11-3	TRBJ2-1	CASSFNGVYNEQFF	TGTGCCAGCAGCTTTAACGGGGTTTACAATGAGCAGTTCTTC
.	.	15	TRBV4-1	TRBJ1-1	CASSHPQGGNTEAFF	TGCGCCAGCAGCCACCCACAGGGCGGGAACACTGAAGCTTTCTTT
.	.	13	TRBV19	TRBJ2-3	CASREWETGTQYF	TGTGCCAGTAGAGAATGGGAGACGGGTACGCAGTATTTT